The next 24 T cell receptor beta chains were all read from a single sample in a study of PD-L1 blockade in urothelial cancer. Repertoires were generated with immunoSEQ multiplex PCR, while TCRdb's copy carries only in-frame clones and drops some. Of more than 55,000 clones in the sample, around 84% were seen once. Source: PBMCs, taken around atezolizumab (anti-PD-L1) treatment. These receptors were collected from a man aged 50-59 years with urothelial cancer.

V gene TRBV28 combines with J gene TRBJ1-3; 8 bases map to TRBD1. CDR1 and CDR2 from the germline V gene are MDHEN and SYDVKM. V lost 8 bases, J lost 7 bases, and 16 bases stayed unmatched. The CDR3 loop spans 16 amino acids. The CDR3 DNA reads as TGTGCCAGCGTCTACCGAGGGGCGACAGGGGTGAACACCATATATTTT. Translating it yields CASVYRGATGVNTIYF.

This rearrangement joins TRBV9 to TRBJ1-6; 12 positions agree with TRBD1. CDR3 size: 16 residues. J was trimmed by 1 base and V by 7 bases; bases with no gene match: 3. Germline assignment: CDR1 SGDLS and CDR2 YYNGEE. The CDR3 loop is CASGTGGISYNSPLHF. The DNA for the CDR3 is TGTGCCAGCGGGACAGGGGGCATTTCCTATAATTCACCCCTCCACTTT.

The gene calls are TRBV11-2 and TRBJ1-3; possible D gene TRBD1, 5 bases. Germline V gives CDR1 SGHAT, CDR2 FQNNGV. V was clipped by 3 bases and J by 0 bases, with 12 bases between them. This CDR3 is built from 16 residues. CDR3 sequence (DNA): TGTGCCAGCAGCTTTAGGTCAGGGAACTCTGGAAACACCATATATTTT. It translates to CASSFRSGNSGNTIYF.

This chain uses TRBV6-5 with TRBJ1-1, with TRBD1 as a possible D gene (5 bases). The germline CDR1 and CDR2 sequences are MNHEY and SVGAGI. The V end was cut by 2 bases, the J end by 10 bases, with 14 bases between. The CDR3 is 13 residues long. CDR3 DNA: TGTGCCAGCAGTTACAGCGGGGGGTTGACAGCTTTCTTT. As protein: CASSYSGGLTAFF.

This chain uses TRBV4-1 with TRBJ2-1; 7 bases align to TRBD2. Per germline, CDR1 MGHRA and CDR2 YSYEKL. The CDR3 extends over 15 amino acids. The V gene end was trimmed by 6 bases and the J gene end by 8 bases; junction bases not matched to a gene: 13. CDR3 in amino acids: CASSPPQLAFHEQFF. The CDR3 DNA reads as TGCGCCAGCAGTCCTCCGCAACTAGCGTTCCATGAGCAGTTCTTC.

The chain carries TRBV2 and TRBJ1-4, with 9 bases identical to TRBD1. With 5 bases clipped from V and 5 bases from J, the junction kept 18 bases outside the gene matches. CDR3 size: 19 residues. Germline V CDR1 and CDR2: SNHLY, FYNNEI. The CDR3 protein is CASSRRPGQGTYRNEKLFF. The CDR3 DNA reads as TGTGCCAGCAGTAGAAGACCGGGACAGGGAACTTACAGGAATGAAAAACTGTTTTTT.

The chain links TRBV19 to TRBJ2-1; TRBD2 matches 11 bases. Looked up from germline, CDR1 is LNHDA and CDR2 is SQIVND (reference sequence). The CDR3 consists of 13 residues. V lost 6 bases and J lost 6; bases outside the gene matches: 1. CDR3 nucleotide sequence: TGTGCCAGTAGACTAGCGGGAGCCAATGAGCAGTTCTTC. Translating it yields CASRLAGANEQFF.

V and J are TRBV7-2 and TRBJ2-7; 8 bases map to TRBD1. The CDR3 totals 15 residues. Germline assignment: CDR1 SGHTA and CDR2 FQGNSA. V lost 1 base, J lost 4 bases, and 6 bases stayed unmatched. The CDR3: CASSLVQGAGYEQYF. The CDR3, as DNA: TGTGCCAGCAGCTTAGTTCAGGGGGCTGGGTACGAGCAGTACTTC.

CDR3 loop: CASSLQGGLNQPQHF. CDR3 bases: TGTGCCAGCAGCTTACAGGGGGGCCTCAATCAGCCCCAGCATTTT. The rearrangement links TRBV5-5 to TRBJ1-5; 8 bases are shared with TRBD1. Looked up from germline, CDR1 is SGHKS and CDR2 is YYEKEE (reference sequence). This CDR3 is built from 15 residues. J lost 3 bases, V lost 2 bases, and 4 bases had no gene match. Full variable domain (rest looked up from reference TRBV5-5 and TRBJ1-5): DAGVTQSPTHLIKTRGQQVTLRCSPISGHKSVSWYQQVLGQGPQFIFQYYEKEERGRGNFPDRFSARQFPNYSSELNVNALLLGDSALYLCASSLQGGLNQPQHFGDGTRLSIL.

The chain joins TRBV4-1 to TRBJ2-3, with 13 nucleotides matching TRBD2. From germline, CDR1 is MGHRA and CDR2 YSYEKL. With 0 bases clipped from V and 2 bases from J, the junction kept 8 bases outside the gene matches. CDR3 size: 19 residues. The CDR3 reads CASSQDQGLAGAITDTQYF. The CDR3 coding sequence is TGCGCCAGCAGCCAAGATCAAGGACTAGCGGGAGCCATCACAGATACGCAGTATTTT.

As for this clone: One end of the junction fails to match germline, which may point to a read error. In DNA form, the CDR3 reads TGTGCTAGCAGCCGACCGGGACTAGCGGGAGTAGAGACCCAGTACTTC. This codes for CASSRPGLAGVETQYF. This rearrangement joins TRBV7-7 to TRBJ2-5; 14 nucleotides agree with TRBD2. The germline V gene has CDR1 SSHAT and CDR2 FNYEAQ (reference sequence). This CDR3 has 16 amino acids. Complete variable domain (other parts from reference TRBV7-7 and TRBJ2-5): GAGVSQSPRYKVTKRGQDVTLRCDPISSHATLYWYQQALGQGPEFLTYFNYEAQPDKSGLPSDRFSAERPEGSISTLTIQRTEQRDSAMYRCASSRPGLAGVETQYFGPGTRLLVL.

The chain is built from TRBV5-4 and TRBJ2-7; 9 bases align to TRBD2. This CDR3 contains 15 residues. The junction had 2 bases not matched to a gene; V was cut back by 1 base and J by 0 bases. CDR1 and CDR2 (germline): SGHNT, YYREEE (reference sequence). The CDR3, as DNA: TGTGCCAGCAGCTTGTGGACTAGCGCCTCCTACGAGCAGTACTTC. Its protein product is CASSLWTSASYEQYF.

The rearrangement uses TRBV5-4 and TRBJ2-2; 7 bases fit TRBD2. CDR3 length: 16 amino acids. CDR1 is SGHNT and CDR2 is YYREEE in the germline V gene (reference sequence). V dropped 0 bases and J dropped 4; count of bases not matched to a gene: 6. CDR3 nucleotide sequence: TGTGCCAGCAGCTTGGCGGTGGGAGGGCCCACCGGGGAGCTGTTTTTT. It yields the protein CASSLAVGGPTGELFF.

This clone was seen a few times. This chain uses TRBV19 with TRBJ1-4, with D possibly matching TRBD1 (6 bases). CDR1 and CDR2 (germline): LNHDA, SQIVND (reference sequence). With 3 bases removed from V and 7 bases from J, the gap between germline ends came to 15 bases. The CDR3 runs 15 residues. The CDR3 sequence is CASSISAGAREKLFF. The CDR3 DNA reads TGTGCCAGTAGTATTTCGGCAGGGGCTCGTGAAAAACTGTTTTTT. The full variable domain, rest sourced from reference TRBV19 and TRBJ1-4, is DGGITQSPKYLFRKEGQNVTLSCEQNLNHDAMYWYRQDPGQGLRLIYYSQIVNDFQKGDIAEGYSVSREKKESFPLTVTSAQKNPTAFYLCASSISAGAREKLFFGSGTQLSVL.

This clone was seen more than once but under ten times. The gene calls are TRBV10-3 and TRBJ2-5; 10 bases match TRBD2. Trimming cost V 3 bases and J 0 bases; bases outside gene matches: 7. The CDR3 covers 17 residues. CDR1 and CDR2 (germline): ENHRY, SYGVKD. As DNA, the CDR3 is TGTGCCATCAGTGAACATCTAGCGGGAGAGGACCAAGAGACCCAGTACTTC. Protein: CAISEHLAGEDQETQYF.

Written as DNA, the CDR3 is TGTGCCAGCAGCAGGGGAGGGCTACAAGAGACCCAGTACTTC. This translates into CASSRGGLQETQYF. The chain employs TRBV11-3 and TRBJ2-5; 7 nucleotides line up with TRBD2. The CDR3 has 14 residues. The V and J ends lost 5 bases and 2 bases, in that order; junction bases with no gene match: 5. CDR1 SGHNT and CDR2 YENEEA come from the germline V gene.

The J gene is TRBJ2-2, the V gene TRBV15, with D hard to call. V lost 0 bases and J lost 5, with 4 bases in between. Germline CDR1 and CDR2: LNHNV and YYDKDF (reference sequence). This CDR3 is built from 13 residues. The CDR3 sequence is CATSRDQTGELFF. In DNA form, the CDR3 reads TGTGCCACCAGCAGAGATCAAACCGGGGAGCTGTTTTTT.

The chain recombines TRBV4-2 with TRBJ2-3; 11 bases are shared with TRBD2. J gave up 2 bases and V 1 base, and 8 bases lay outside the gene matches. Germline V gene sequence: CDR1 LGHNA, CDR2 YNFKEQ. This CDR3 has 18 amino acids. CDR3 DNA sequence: TGTGCCAGCAGCCAAGGAGTCGGGACTAGCGGAAACACAGATACGCAGTATTTT. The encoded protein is CASSQGVGTSGNTDTQYF.

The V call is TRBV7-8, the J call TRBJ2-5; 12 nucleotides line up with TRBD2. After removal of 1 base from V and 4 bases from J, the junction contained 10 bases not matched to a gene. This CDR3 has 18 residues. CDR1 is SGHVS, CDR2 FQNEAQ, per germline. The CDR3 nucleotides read TGTGCCAGCAGCTTAGATTTTAGGGAGGGACTAGCGGGAGAGACCCAGTACTTC. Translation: CASSLDFREGLAGETQYF.

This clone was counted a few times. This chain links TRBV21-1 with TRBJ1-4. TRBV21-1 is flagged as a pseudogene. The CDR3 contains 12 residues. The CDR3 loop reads CASSKDSEKLFF. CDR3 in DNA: TGTGCCAGCAGCAAAGACTCAGAAAAACTGTTTTTT.

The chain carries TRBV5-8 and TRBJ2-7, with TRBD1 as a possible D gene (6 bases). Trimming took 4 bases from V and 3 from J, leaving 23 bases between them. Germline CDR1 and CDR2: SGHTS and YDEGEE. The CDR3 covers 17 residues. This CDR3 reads CASSTSFGGSFNYEQYF. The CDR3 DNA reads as TGTGCCAGCAGCACGTCCTTTGGGGGCTCCTTCAACTACGAGCAGTACTTC.

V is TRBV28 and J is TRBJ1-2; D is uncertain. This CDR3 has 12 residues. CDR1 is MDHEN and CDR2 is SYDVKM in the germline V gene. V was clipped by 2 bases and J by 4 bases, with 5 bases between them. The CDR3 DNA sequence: TGTGCCAGCAGTTTACGTCCCTATGGCTACACCTTC. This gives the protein CASSLRPYGYTF.

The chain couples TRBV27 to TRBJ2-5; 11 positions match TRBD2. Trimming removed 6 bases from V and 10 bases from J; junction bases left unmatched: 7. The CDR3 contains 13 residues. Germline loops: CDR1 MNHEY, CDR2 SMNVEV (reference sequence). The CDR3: CASRITSGSHQYF. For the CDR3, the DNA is TGTGCCAGCAGAATTACTAGCGGGAGCCACCAGTACTTC.

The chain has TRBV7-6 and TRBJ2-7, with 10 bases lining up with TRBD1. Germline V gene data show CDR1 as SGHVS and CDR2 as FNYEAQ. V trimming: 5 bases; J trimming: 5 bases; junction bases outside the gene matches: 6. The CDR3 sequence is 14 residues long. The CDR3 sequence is CASSPRQGADEQYF. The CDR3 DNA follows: TGTGCCAGCAGCCCGAGACAGGGGGCAGACGAGCAGTACTTC.